The following is a T cell receptor (beta chain) sequence with its context. Its target is not known. V shed 3 bases and J shed 7 bases, with 16 bases lying between them. This CDR3 region has 14 residues. CDR1 is SGHRS and CDR2 is YFSETQ in the germline V gene. The sample originates from a study of T cell responses to AZD1222 COVID-19 vaccine. Study conclusions and caveats: Donors were chiefly white British, with a greater number of females, and clonal diversity was perhaps underestimated. Baseline testing showed seropositivity in only five to seven AZD1222 recipients. As reported, nearly half of all spike-specific TCRs target variant regions that are unmutated. CD4 TCRs linked to vaccination spanned spike, dominating at 160-218 and 743-854.

The table came from immunoSEQ multiplex PCR; TCRdb's copy has only in-frame clones and leaves some out. The sample yields about 160,000 clones, 92% seen once. This sequence was found in an adult who received the AZD1222 COVID-19 vaccine. The chain employs TRBV5-1 and TRBJ1-2; D gene uncertain. This specimen was peripheral blood, taken 28 days after the second AZD1222 dose. This chain's CDR3 is CASSSDRSLSGYTF. Written as DNA, the CDR3 is TGCGCCAGCAGCTCCGACCGGTCTCTCTCTGGCTACACCTTC.